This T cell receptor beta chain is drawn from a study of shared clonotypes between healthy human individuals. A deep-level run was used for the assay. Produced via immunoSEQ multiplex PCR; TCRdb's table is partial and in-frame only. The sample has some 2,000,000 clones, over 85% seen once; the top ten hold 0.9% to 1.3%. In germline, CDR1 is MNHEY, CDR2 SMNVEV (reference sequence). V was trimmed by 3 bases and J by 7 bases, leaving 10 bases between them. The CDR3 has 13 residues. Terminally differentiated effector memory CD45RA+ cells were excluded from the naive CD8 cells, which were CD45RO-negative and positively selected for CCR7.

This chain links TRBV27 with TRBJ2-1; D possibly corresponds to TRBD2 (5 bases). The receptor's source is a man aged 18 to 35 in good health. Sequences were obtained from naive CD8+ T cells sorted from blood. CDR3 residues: CASSLTRGNEQFF. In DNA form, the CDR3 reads TGTGCCAGCAGTTTGACGCGAGGGAATGAGCAGTTCTTC.